This paragraph reports one T cell receptor beta chain. Its antigen is undetermined. In chemo-refractory metastatic non-small-cell lung cancer, patients got ipilimumab CTLA-4 blockade together with focal radiation. The sample originates from a study of radiotherapy plus CTLA-4 blockade in lung cancer. Study overall: Disease control was present in roughly 29% of patients, and objective responses in roughly 17%.

The assay was immunoSEQ multiplex PCR, and TCRdb's table has in-frame clones only and misses some. The sample lists tens of thousands of clones; around 83% were seen once. Trimming at V came to 4 bases and at J to 4 bases, leaving 14 bases not matched to a gene. CDR3 length equals 17 residues. CDR1 is SGHRS, CDR2 YFSETQ, per germline. Study-wide points: Early blood T cell clone changes and increased post-radiation serum interferon-beta were reportedly the strongest response predictors.

The sample in question was peripheral blood, obtained from a patient treated with radiotherapy plus ipilimumab. The chain uses TRBV5-1 and TRBJ1-2, with 9 bases that match TRBD1. The TCR was taken from a human donor with non-small cell lung cancer that progressed on radiotherapy plus ipilimumab. CDR3 in amino acids: CASSPDRGHRSGYGYTF. For the CDR3, the DNA is TGCGCCAGCAGCCCGGACAGGGGACACCGATCGGGCTATGGCTACACCTTC.